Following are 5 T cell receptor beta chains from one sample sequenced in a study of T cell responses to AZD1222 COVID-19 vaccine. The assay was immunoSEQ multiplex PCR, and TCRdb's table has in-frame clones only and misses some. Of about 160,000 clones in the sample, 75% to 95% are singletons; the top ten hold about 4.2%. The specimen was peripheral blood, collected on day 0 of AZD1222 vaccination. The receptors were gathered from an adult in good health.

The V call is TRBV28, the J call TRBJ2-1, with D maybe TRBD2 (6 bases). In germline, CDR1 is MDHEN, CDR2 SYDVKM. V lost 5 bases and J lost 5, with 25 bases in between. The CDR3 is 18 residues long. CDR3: CASSPPPPSGRTNNEQFF. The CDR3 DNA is TGTGCCAGCAGTCCCCCCCCTCCAAGCGGTCGGACTAACAATGAGCAGTTCTTC. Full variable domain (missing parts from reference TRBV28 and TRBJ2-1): DVKVTQSSRYLVKRTGEKVFLECVQDMDHENMFWYRQDPGLGLRLIYFSYDVKMKEKGDIPEGYSVSREKKERFSLILESASTNQTSMYLCASSPPPPSGRTNNEQFFGPGTRLTVL.

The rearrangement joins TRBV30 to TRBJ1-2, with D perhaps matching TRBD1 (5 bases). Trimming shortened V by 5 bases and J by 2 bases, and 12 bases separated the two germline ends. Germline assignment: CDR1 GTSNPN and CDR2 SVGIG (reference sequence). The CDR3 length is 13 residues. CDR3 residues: CAWAGNRNYGYTF. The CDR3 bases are TGTGCCTGGGCAGGGAACCGAAACTATGGCTACACCTTC.

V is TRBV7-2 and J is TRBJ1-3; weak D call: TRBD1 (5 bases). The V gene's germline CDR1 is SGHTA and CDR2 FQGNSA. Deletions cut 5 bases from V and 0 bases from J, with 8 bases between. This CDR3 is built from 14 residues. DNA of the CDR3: TGTGCCAGCAGCCCAACAGGCTCTGGAAACACCATATATTTT. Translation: CASSPTGSGNTIYF.

CDR3 sequence reads: CASSLTGTVDTEAFF. CDR3 DNA sequence: TGTGCCAGCAGCCTTACCGGGACAGTAGACACTGAAGCTTTCTTT. This chain links TRBV5-6 with TRBJ1-1, with 7 bases lining up with TRBD1. The CDR3 runs 15 residues. CDR1 is SGHDT, CDR2 YYEEEE, per germline. Trimming at V came to 4 bases and at J to 3 bases, leaving 9 bases not matched to a gene.

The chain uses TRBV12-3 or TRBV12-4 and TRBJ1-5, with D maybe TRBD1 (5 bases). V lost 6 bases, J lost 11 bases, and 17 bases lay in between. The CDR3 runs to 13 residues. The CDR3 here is CASRPGPELAQHF. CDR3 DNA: TGTGCCAGCAGACCGGGACCGGAATTAGCCCAGCATTTT.